The T cell receptor beta chain under discussion was sequenced for a study of T-cell reconstitution after alpha-beta-depleted transplantation in children. The library targeted TCRbeta and was prepared with unique molecular identifiers. In TCRdb, the PCR reads were re-called with MiXCR into one record per CDR3 protein. The sample includes around 360,000 distinct CDR3 sequences, approximately 10% of them seen just once. Sequencing used PBMCs from the stem cell graft donor, obtained from the stem cell graft. The TCR originated in a human donor who donated a stem cell graft to a child with acute lymphoblastic leukemia.

The CDR3 loop reads CASTASGHGAPEQYF. DNA of the CDR3: TGTGCCAGCACAGCTAGCGGCCATGGGGCCCCCGAGCAGTACTTC. The chain uses TRBV28 and TRBJ2-7; 7 bases agree with TRBD2. Unmatched junction bases numbered 15, after V lost 7 bases and J lost 6 bases. The germline CDR1 and CDR2 sequences are MDHEN and SYDVKM. The CDR3 is 15 amino acids.